This T cell receptor beta chain was sequenced during a study of cytomegalovirus exposure and HLA in healthy donors. This CDR3 contains 15 residues. With 7 bases clipped from V and 2 bases from J, the junction kept 7 bases outside the gene matches. Germline CDR1 is SNHLY and CDR2 is FYNNEI. TCRdb's copy holds only in-frame clones and misses some; the assay was immunoSEQ multiplex PCR. The table records 150,000 to 200,000 clones, less than 90% of them present only once. Sequencing was done on a sample of PBMCs. The V call is TRBV2, the J call TRBJ2-7, with 11 bases fitting TRBD2. The source is a woman aged 18-29 years in good health and CMV-seronegative. CDR3 DNA: TGTGCCAGCAAACCGGTAGCGGGGGGGACCTACGAGCAGTACTTC. Translating gives CASKPVAGGTYEQYF.